This entry describes one T cell receptor beta chain. This clone has a single count. Its cognate antigen has yet to be identified. Base qualities are not recorded, but no much larger clone differs from it by a single base. TCRbeta CDR3 regions were amplified from genomic DNA by means of the immunoSEQ Assay, a bias-controlled multiplex PCR. The authors' analysis ran thus. The number of nucleated cells in each sample was estimated from the amplification of reference gene primers within the assay. Sequence reads were collapsed and filtered to measure the absolute abundance of every unique TCRbeta CDR3 rearrangement. Productive Simpson clonality was computed per sample as the square root of Simpson's diversity index over productive rearrangements. In its TCRdb copy, this immuneACCESS table keeps in-frame sequences only and misses some clones. Where compared with another copy, unresolved V genes explain less than half of these, and the others have no known cause. The DNA gave D and trimming, while V, J and clone size come from that table. The sample data list 95,000 to 100,000 clones, and around 94% of these were observed just once. The ten largest clones take up approximately 5.8% of the sample.

V is cut by 0 bases and J by 4 bases, and the space between the germline ends is 10 bases. CDR1 and CDR2 (MGHRA, YSYEKL) derive from the germline V gene. The CDR3 spans 14 residues, from the cysteine through the phenylalanine. The read is trimmed to its CDR3 DNA, 42 bases read in frame from base 1. This record comes from a study of blood T cell repertoires in COVID-19 (TCRdb year 2020). About the investigation overall: Samples from collaborators originated in the United States, Italy and Spain and spanned both the acute and convalescent phases of COVID-19. The prospective study material was composed of cDNA or gDNA derived from T cells, B-cell-depleted T cells, or PBMCs. The dataset comprised deeply sampled blood TCRbeta repertoires from subjects exposed to, actively infected with, or recovered from COVID-19. The repertoires were made available in a free public database intended to serve as a resource for research on the immune response to SARS-CoV-2. Samples came from the ongoing ImmuneRACE study (first 160 participants) plus 1,254 subjects from 6 global collaborators. A de-identified subject ID, COVID-19 status, age in years and sex were almost always included in the sample metadata. Where available, HLA class I and class II types were obtained from metadata supplied by the sample provider rather than from assay-based typing.

The full study reports these points: Clinical and demographic metadata were provided uncurated, with the amount varying by source and participant.

Whole blood was collected in K2EDTA tubes by collaborating institutions according to the institutions' own protocols. For TCRbeta analysis, collaborators shipped samples in one of three forms: frozen whole blood, isolated PBMCs, or DNA extracted from either of those sample types. The sample comprised peripheral blood. The sequence was obtained from a man aged 45-65 years with active COVID-19. The chain is made from TRBV4-1 and TRBJ2-7; 5 matching bases give a weak D call of TRBD2. The CDR3 region has the sequence CASSQDRGPYEQYF. The DNA is TGCGCCAGCAGCCAAGACCGCGGGCCGTACGAGCAGTACTTC.